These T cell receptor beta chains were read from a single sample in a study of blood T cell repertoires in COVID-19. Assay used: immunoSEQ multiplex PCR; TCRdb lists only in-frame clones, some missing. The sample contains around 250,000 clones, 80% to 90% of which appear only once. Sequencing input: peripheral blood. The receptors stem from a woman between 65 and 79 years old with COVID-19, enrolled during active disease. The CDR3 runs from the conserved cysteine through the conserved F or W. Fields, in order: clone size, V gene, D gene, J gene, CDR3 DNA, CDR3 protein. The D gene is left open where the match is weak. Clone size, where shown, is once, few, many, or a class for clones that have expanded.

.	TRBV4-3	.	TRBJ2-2	TGCGCCAGCAGCCAAGGGCTGAGCGTCACCGGGGAGCTGTTTTTT	CASSQGLSVTGELFF
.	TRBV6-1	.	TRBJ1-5	TGTGCCAGCAGTGAAGGGCAGAATCAGCCCCAGCATTTT	CASSEGQNQPQHF
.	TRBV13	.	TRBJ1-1	TGTGCCAGCAGCCGGCGGGACCGGCTGGACACTGAAGCTTTCTTT	CASSRRDRLDTEAFF
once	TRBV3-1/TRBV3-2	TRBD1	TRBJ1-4	TGTGCCAGCAGCCAGAATCGAGGGGGCGCAAAACTGTTTTTT	CASSQNRGGAKLFF
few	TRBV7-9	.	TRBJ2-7	TGTGCCAGCAGCAAGAGGGACATCGCCTACGAGCAGTACTTC	CASSKRDIAYEQYF
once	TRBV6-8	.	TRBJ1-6	TGTGCCAGCCTTTGGCGGGGCGGAGCTGAACTTTCACCCCTCCACTTT	CASLWRGGAELSPLHF
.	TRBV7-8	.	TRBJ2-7	TGTGCCAGCAGCTTAGGCAGATCCTACGAGCAGTACTTC	CASSLGRSYEQYF
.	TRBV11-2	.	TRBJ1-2	TGTGCCAGCAGCTATTTAGGGGGGGACTATGGCTACACCTTC	CASSYLGGDYGYTF
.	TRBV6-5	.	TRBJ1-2	TGTGCCAGCAGTTACGGAGGGGCTGGCTACACCTTC	CASSYGGAGYTF
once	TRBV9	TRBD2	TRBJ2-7	TGTGCCAGCACCCCTGGACCTAGCGGGAGGTCAAGCTCCTACGAGCAGTACTTC	CASTPGPSGRSSSYEQYF
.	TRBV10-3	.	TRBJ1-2	TGTGCCACCCACCCCCGCTTAATCTTCAGCGACAGAAACTATGGCTACACCTTC	CATHPRLIFSDRNYGYTF
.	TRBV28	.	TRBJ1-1	TGTGCCAGCAGTTTATTGAGGACTGAAGCTTTCTTT	CASSLLRTEAFF
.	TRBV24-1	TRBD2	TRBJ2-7	TGTGCCACCAGGGGCGGGACTAGCGGGAGGTCTGTCCACTACGAGCAGTACTTC	CATRGGTSGRSVHYEQYF
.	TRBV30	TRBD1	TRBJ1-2	TGTGCCTGGAGTGTGACAGGGGCCTATGGCTACACCTTC	CAWSVTGAYGYTF
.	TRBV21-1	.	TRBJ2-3	TGTGCCAGCAGCAAAGGGCGGGCTAGCGGGACCGCAGATACGCAGTATTTT	CASSKGRASGTADTQYF
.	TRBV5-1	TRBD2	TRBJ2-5	TGCGCCAGCAGCCGATCCCTCCTTAGCGGGAGGTGGCAAGAGACCCAGTACTTC	CASSRSLLSGRWQETQYF
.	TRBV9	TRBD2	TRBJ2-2	TGTGCCAGCAGCGCGCTAGCGGGAGCGGCCACCGGGGAGCTGTTTTTT	CASSALAGAATGELFF
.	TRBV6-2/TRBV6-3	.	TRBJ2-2	TGTGCCAGCAGTTACTCGAGACAGTACACCGGGGAGCTGTTTTTT	CASSYSRQYTGELFF
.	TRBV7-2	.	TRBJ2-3	TGTGCCAGCTTCAGGGAAAGAACAGATACGCAGTATTTT	CASFRERTDTQYF
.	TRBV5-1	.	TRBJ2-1	TGCGCCAGCAGACCCGTGAGCGGTGGTGATGAGCAGTTCTTC	CASRPVSGGDEQFF
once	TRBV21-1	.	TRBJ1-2	TGTGCCAGCAGCTTACGGTTGGACAGCTATGGCTACACCTTC	CASSLRLDSYGYTF
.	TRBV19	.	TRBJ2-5	TGTGCCAGTAGTACCGACAACCAAGAGACCCAGTACTTC	CASSTDNQETQYF
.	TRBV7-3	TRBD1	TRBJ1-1	TGTGCCAGCAGCTTAAGACAGGGGGGCACTGAAGCTTTCTTT	CASSLRQGGTEAFF
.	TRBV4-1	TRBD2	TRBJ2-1	TGCGCCAGCAGCCAAGATGAGACTAGCGGGAAATACAATGAGCAGTTCTTC	CASSQDETSGKYNEQFF
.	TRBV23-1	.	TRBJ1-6	TGCGCCAGCAGTCAAGAGGATGGAGAGAGCTCCTATAATTCACCCCTCCACTTT	CASSQEDGESSYNSPLHF
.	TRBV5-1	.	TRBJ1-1	TGCGCCAGCAGTAACTTAGAGAACACTGAAGCTTTCTTT	CASSNLENTEAFF
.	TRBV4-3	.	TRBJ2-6	TGCGCCAGCAGCCAAGATGTTCTCTCTGGGGCCAACGTCCTGACTTTC	CASSQDVLSGANVLTF
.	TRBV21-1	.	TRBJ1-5	TGTGCCAGCAGCACCAGGGTTCTCGGCAATCAGCCCCAGCATTTT	CASSTRVLGNQPQHF
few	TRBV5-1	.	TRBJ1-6	TGCGCCAGCAGCTTGGATCAGGGGTCGTTTTCACCCCTCCACTTT	CASSLDQGSFSPLHF
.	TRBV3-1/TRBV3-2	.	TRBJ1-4	TGTGCCAGCAGCCAAGCTTATGCGGAAAAACTGTTTTTT	CASSQAYAEKLFF
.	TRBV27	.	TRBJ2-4	TGTGCCACCAGCATTTCCCTAGAGGCCAAAAACATTCAGTACTTC	CATSISLEAKNIQYF
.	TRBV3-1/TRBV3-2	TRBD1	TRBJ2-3	TGTGCCAGCAGCCAAGATTGGGGACAGGCATCAGATACGCAGTATTTT	CASSQDWGQASDTQYF
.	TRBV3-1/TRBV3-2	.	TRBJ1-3	TGTGCCAGCAGCCAAGATGCCAGGGGCGGTGGAAACACCATATATTTT	CASSQDARGGGNTIYF
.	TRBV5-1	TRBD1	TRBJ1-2	TGCGCCAGTACCCTGGGACAGGGCGGGGGCTACACCTTC	CASTLGQGGGYTF
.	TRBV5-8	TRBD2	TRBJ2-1	TGTGCCAGCAGCCCTATTCTAGCGGGAGGGCTTGAGCAGTTCTTC	CASSPILAGGLEQFF
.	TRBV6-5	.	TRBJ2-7	TGTGCCAGCAGTTTGGAGGGAGCCTACGAGCAGTACTTC	CASSLEGAYEQYF
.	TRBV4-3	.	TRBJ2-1	TGCGCCAGCAGCCAAGAAGCGAGAAGCTCCTACAATGAGCAGTTCTTC	CASSQEARSSYNEQFF
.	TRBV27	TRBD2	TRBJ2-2	TGTGCCAGCATTACTCTGAAAACCGGGACTAGCGCGCCCGGGGAGCTGTTTTTT	CASITLKTGTSAPGELFF
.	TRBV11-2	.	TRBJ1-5	TGTGCCAGCAGCTTAAGCATTAATCAGCCCCAGCATTTT	CASSLSINQPQHF
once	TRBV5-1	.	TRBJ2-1	TGCGCCAGCAGACTTTCCTCCTACAATGAGCAGTTCTTC	CASRLSSYNEQFF
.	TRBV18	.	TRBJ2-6	TGTGCCAGCTCACCAGACACGCTGGGGGCCAACGTCCTGACTTTC	CASSPDTLGANVLTF
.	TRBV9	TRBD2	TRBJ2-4	TGTGCCAGCAGTGTCGGACTAGCGAACATTCAGTACTTC	CASSVGLANIQYF
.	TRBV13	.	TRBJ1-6	TGTGCCAGCAGCTTACGCACAGGGAGTAATTCACCCCTCCACTTT	CASSLRTGSNSPLHF
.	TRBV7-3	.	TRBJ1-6	TGTGCCAGCAGCTTATCCCCAGGCGGGTTTGGTTCACCCCTCCACTTT	CASSLSPGGFGSPLHF
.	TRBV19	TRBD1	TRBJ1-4	TGTGCCAGTATTCCGGGACAGGGGAATGAAAAACTGTTTTTT	CASIPGQGNEKLFF
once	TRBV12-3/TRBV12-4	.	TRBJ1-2	TGTGCCAGCAGAGGATTAACAGGTTCTGGCTACACCTTC	CASRGLTGSGYTF
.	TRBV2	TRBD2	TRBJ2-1	TGTGCCAGCAGTGTATCTAGCGGGACGTACAATGAGCAGTTCTTC	CASSVSSGTYNEQFF
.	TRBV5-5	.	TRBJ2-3	TGTGCCAGCAGCGGGACACCAACTTCCACAGATACGCAGTATTTT	CASSGTPTSTDTQYF